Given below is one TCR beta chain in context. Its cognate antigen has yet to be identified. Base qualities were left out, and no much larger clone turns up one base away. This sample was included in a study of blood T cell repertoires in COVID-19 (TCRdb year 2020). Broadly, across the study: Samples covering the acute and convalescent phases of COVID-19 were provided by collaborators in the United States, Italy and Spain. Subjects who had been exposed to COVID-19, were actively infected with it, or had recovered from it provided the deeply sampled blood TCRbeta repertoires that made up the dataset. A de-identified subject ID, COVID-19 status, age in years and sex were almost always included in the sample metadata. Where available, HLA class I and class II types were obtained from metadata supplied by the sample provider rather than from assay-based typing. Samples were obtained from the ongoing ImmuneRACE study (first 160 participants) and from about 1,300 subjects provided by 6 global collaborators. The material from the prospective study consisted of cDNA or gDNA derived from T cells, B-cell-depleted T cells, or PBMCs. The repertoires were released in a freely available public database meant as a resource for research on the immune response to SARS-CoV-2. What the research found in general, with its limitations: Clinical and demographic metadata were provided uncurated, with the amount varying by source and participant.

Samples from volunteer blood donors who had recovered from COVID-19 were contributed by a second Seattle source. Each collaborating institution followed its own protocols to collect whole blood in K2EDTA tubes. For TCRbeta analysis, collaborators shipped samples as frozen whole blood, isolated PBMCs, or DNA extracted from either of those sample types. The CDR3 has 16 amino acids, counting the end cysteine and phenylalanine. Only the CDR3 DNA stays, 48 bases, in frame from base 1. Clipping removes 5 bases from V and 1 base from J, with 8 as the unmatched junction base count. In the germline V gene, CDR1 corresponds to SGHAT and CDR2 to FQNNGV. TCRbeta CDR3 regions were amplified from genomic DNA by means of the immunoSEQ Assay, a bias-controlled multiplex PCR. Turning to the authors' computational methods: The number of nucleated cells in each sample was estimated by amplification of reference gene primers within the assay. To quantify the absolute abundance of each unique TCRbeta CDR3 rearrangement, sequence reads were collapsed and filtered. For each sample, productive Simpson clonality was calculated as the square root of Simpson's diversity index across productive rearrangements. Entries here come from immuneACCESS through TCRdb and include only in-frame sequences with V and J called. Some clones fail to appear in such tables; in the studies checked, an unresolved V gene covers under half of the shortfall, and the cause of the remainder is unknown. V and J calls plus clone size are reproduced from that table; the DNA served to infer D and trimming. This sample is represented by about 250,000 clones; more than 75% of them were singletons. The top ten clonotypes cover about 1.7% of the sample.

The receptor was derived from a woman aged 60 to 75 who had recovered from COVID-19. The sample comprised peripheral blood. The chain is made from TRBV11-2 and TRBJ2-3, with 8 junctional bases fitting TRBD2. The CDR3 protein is CASSPAVLAGTDTQYF. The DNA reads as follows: TGTGCCAGCAGCCCGGCCGTACTAGCGGGCACAGATACGCAGTATTTT.